The TCR beta chain under discussion was sequenced for a study of T cell responses to AZD1222 COVID-19 vaccine. Worth noting for this clone: Its antigen is not known.

Clones were read by immunoSEQ multiplex PCR, and TCRdb kept only the in-frame ones, dropping some. The table lists 90,000 to 150,000 clones, 88% of them singletons. General observations from the study: Reportedly, nearly half of unique spike TCRs recognized epitopes outside B.1.351/B.1.1.7 mutations.

The CDR3 is 15 amino acids. V trimming: 3 bases; J trimming: 6 bases; junction bases outside the gene matches: 10. The germline gives CDR1 DFQATT, CDR2 SNEGSKA (reference sequence). The material sequenced was peripheral blood, taken on day 0 of AZD1222 vaccination. The rearrangement uses TRBV20-1 and TRBJ2-1, with 8 bases lining up with TRBD2. The clonotype was recovered from an adult in good health. In DNA, the CDR3 is TGCAGTGCTAGTTCGGGGACTAGTGGGGGCAATGAGCAGTTCTTC. It yields the protein CSASSGTSGGNEQFF.